Shown below are 16 T cell receptor beta chains from a single sample sequenced in a study of T-cell reconstitution after alpha-beta-depleted transplantation in children. As it was prepared, the TCRbeta library received unique molecular identifiers. TCRdb called the PCR reads again in MiXCR, with one record for every CDR3 protein. This table has around 700,000 distinct CDR3 sequences, about 12% appearing once. This specimen was PBMCs, taken before TCRalphabeta/CD19-depleted stem cell transplant. Source of these receptors: a girl between 2 and 10 years old with congenital amegakaryocytic thrombocytopenia, due to receive a stem cell transplant.

Note on this clonotype: A much larger clone is a single base away; this may be a read error. This chain uses TRBV24-1 with TRBJ1-1; D remains ambiguous. The CDR3 is 12 amino acids. Per germline, CDR1 KGHDR and CDR2 SFDVKD. The V and J ends lost 12 bases and 3 bases respectively, with 13 bases between them. The CDR3 coding sequence is TGTGCCCCTGTGGTCTCGGACACTGAAGCTTTCTTT. Its translation is CAPVVSDTEAFF.

There are many counts of this clonotype. V gene TRBV7-8 combines with J gene TRBJ2-3; D possibly corresponds to TRBD2 (6 bases). Germline values: CDR1 SGHVS, CDR2 FQNEAQ. V was trimmed by 1 base and J by 6 bases, leaving 11 bases between them. This CDR3 is 14 amino acids long. The CDR3 is CASSLEASVDTQYF. The DNA for the CDR3 is TGTGCCAGCAGCTTAGAAGCTAGCGTGGATACGCAGTATTTT.

This sequence joins TRBV20-1 and TRBJ2-1; D may match TRBD1 or TRBD2 (6 bases each). The germline V and J ends were trimmed by 3 bases and 8 bases, with 14 bases remaining between them. In germline, CDR1 is DFQATT, CDR2 SNEGSKA (reference sequence). The CDR3 sequence is 13 residues long. The CDR3, as DNA: TGCAGTGCTAGTGGCCTGGAGGGGGATGAGCAGTTCTTC. Encoded protein: CSASGLEGDEQFF.

The CDR3 nucleotides read TGCAGTGCCGCGGGAGGGCCTTGGTACGAGCAGTACTTC. This encodes CSAAGGPWYEQYF. J is TRBJ2-7 and V is TRBV20-1, with 9 positions matching TRBD2. V shed 6 bases, J shed 4 bases, and the junction held 7 bases outside the gene matches. CDR1 is DFQATT and CDR2 is SNEGSKA in the germline V gene (reference sequence). The CDR3 consists of 13 residues.

The chain couples TRBV12-5 to TRBJ2-5, with 8 nucleotides matching TRBD2. The CDR3 is 16 residues long. The V gene's germline CDR1 is LGHNT and CDR2 FRNRAP. The V gene end was trimmed by 9 bases and the J gene end by 2 bases; junction bases not matched to a gene: 14. The CDR3, as DNA: TGTGCTAGCAACTCCCCCCTAGCGGGCCAACAAGAGACCCAGTACTTC. Translation gives CASNSPLAGQQETQYF.

This clonotype was picked up many times. The chain has TRBV20-1 and TRBJ2-1; unclear D gene. This CDR3 spans 12 amino acids. Deletions cut 2 bases from V and 4 bases from J, with 6 bases between. CDR1 is DFQATT, CDR2 SNEGSKA, per germline (reference sequence). Here the CDR3 DNA reads TGCAGTGCTAGACCTGGTTACAATGAGCAGTTCTTC. Protein product: CSARPGYNEQFF.

Only a few counts were recorded for this clonotype. The V and J genes are TRBV20-1 and TRBJ2-7; TRBD1 agrees at 9 bases. The CDR3 loop spans 15 amino acids. CDR1 and CDR2 (germline): DFQATT, SNEGSKA (reference sequence). The J segment lost 4 bases and the V segment lost 5 bases, leaving 12 bases of the junction unmatched. CDR3 in DNA: TGCAGTGCTCACCACCCGGGACAGGGCCTTTACGAGCAGTACTTC. This gives the protein CSAHHPGQGLYEQYF.

This sequence joins TRBV11-3 and TRBJ2-5; D call uncertain. Germline CDR1 reads SGHNT; CDR2 reads YENEEA. The CDR3 extends over 14 amino acids. V was clipped by 2 bases and J by 0 bases, with 7 bases between them. The CDR3 region is CASSLIGNQETQYF. CDR3 in DNA: TGTGCCAGCAGCTTAATAGGGAACCAAGAGACCCAGTACTTC.

The sample holds many counts of this clonotype. The chain combines TRBV20-1 with TRBJ2-7; D ambiguous. The CDR3 has 14 residues. Trimming took 0 bases from V and 3 from J, leaving 12 bases between them. Germline V lookup: CDR1 DFQATT, CDR2 SNEGSKA (reference sequence). The CDR3 bases are TGCAGTGCTAGAGATAAGGTTAATTTCTACGAGCAGTACTTC. Its translation: CSARDKVNFYEQYF.

To note about this clonotype: A much larger clonotype is one base distant, so this may be a read error. The chain employs TRBV20-1 and TRBJ2-1; TRBD2 aligns across 7 bases. The CDR3 has 14 residues. Per germline, CDR1 DFQATT and CDR2 SNEGSKA (reference sequence). CDR3 nucleotide sequence: TGCACTGCTTCAGCGGGAAAATACTACAATGAGCAGTTCTTC. Protein: CTASAGKYYNEQFF.

In the case of this clonotype: One base away lies a much larger clone, so this may be a sequencing read error. The chain recombines TRBV20-1 with TRBJ2-7; the D gene is possibly TRBD1 (5 bases). CDR3 size: 16 residues. V dropped 4 bases and J dropped 3 bases, with 22 bases sitting between them. Germline V gene lookup returns CDR1 DFQATT and CDR2 SNEGSKA (reference sequence). CDR3 sequence: CSATPSSRVVHYEQYF. The CDR3 coding sequence is TGCAGTGCTACTCCAAGCAGCAGGGTTGTTCACTACGAGCAGTACTTC.

This clonotype was seen more than once but under ten times. The chain uses TRBV20-1 and TRBJ2-4; D gene unclear. This CDR3 comprises 16 residues. The V and J ends lost 0 bases and 6 bases respectively, with 18 bases between them. The germline V gene encodes CDR1 DFQATT and CDR2 SNEGSKA (reference sequence). The CDR3 region is CSAREARQLPINIQYF. The DNA of the CDR3 is TGCAGTGCTAGAGAGGCCAGGCAACTCCCTATAAACATTCAGTACTTC.

This chain joins TRBV20-1 and TRBJ2-3, with D possibly TRBD2 on 5 matching bases. The CDR3 spans 15 residues. Trimming removed 6 bases at V and 4 bases at J, with 20 bases between. Germline V lookup: CDR1 DFQATT, CDR2 SNEGSKA (reference sequence). Here the CDR3 DNA reads TGCAGTGCCGGAAAACTAGTGGAGTTGCCAGATACGCAGTATTTT. Its translation is CSAGKLVELPDTQYF.

CDR3 amino acids: CSARDLISGSEETQYF. The CDR3 DNA reads TGCAGTGCTAGAGATCTCATATCAGGGAGTGAAGAGACCCAGTACTTC. The J gene is TRBJ2-5, the V gene TRBV20-1; D is tentatively TRBD1 or TRBD2 (5 bases each). CDR1 and CDR2 from the germline V gene are DFQATT and SNEGSKA (reference sequence). The CDR3 is 16 amino acids. With 0 bases removed from V and 3 bases from J, the gap between germline ends came to 17 bases.

The sample holds many counts of this clonotype. The rearrangement joins TRBV29-1 to TRBJ2-7; TRBD2 matches at 10 bases. Germline CDR1 reads SQVTM; CDR2 reads ANQGSEA. The V segment lost 4 bases and the J segment 1 base; nucleotides outside the gene matches: 1. The CDR3 extends over 13 amino acids. CDR3 bases: TGCAGCGTTGTAGCGGGGGGATCCTACGAGCAGTACTTC. Its protein is CSVVAGGSYEQYF.

Many counts were recorded for this clonotype. The DNA of the CDR3 is TGTGCCAGCAGTTTCCCTGCTAGCGGATACAATGAGCAGTTCTTC. Translating it yields CASSFPASGYNEQFF. V gene TRBV27 combines with J gene TRBJ2-1; 7 positions agree with TRBD2. Trimming removed 3 bases from V and 4 bases from J; junction bases left unmatched: 6. The CDR3 runs 15 residues. CDR1 is MNHEY, CDR2 SMNVEV, per germline (reference sequence).